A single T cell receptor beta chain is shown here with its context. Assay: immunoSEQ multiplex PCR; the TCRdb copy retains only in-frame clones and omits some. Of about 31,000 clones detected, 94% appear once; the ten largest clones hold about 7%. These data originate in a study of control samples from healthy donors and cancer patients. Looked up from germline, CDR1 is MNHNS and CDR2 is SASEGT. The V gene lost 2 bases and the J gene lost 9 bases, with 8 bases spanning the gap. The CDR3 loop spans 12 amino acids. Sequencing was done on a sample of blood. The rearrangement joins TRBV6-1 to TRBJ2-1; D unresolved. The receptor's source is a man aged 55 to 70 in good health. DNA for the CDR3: TGTGCCAGCAGTGAAAATTGGACTGAGCAGTTCTTC. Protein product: CASSENWTEQFF.